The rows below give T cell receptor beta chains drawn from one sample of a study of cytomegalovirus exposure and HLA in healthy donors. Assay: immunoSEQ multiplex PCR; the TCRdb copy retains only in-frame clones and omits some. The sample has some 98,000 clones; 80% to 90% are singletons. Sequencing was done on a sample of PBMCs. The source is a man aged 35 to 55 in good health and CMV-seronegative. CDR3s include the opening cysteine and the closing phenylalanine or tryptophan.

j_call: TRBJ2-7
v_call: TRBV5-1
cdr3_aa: CASSLAWGGIGEQYF

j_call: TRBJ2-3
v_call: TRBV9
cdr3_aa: CASSVATARGGLADTQYF

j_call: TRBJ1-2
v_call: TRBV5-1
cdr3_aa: CASSSPTGAYGYTF

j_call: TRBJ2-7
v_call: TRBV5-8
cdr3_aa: CASSPRTGTYEQYF

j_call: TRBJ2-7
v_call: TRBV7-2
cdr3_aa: CASSSPGQGPYEQYF

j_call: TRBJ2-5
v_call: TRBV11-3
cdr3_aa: CASSSGGGQETQYF

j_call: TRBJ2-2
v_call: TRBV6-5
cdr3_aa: CASKTSGGKSGELFF

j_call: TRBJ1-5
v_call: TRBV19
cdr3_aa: CASEQGRRQPQHF

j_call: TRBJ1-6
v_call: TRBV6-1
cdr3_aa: CASSGQSYNSPLHF

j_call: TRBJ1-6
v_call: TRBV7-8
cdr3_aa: CASSPRDSQSYNSPLHF

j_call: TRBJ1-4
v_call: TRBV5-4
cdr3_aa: CASSLTAGGGEKLFF

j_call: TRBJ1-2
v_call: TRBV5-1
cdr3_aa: CASSEGDDYGYTF

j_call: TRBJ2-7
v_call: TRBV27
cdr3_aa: CASSPTQQGRSPSYEQYF

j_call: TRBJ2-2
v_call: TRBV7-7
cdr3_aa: CASSGPGQGTGELFF

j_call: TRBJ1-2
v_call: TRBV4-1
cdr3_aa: CASSQDLVFGQGGGYTF

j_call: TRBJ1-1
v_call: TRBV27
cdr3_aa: CASRLSGGTEAFF

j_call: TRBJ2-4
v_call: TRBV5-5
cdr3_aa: CASIVGSNAKNIQYF

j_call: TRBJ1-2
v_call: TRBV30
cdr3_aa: CAWSGEGGYGYTF

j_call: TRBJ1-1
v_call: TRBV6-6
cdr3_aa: CASRSVGGRTEAFF

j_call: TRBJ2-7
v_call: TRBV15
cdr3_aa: CATSRGPGGDYEQYF

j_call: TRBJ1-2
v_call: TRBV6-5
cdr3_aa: CASKGQGNYGYTF

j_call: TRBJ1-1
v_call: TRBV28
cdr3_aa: CASNRQGARGTEAFF

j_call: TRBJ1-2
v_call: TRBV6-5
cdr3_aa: CASRTGGGYGYTF

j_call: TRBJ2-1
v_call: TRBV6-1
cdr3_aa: CASSALDHLGGVEQFF

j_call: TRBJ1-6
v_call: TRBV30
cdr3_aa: CAWSRRPWSSYNSPLHF

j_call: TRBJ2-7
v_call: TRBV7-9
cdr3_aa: CSSSSHGQPAGYEQYF

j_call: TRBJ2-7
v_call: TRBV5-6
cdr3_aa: CASSLRGCEQYF

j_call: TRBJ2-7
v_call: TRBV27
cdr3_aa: CASSPGLAGGPRGEQYF

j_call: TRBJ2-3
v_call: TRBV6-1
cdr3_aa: CASSDTGTGGTDTQYF